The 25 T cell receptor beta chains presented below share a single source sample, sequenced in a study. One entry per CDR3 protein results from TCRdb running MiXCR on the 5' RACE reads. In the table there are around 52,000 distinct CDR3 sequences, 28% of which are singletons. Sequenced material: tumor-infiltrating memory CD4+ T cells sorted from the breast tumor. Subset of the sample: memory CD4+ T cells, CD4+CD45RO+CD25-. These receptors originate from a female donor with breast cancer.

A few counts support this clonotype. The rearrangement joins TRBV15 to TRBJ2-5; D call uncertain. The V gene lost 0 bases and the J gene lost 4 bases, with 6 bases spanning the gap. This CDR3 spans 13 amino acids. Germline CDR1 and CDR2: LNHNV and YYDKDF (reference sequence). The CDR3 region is CATSREKGETQYF. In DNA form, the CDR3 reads TGTGCCACCAGCAGAGAGAAAGGAGAGACCCAGTACTTC. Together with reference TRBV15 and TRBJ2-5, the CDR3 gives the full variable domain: DAMVIQNPRYQVTQFGKPVTLSCSQTLNHNVMYWYQQKSSQAPKLLFHYYDKDFNNEADTPDNFQSRRPNTSFCFLDIRSPGLGDTAMYLCATSREKGETQYFGPGTRLLVL.

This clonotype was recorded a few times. In DNA form, the CDR3 reads TGCAGTGTGCGAGCAGGGTCCACTGAGCAGTTCTTC. Protein: CSVRAGSTEQFF. The V gene is TRBV20-1, the J gene TRBJ2-1, with D perhaps matching TRBD1 (5 bases). V dropped 7 bases and J dropped 9 bases, with 16 bases sitting between them. This CDR3 is built from 12 residues. Germline V gene lookup returns CDR1 DFQATT and CDR2 SNEGSKA (reference sequence).

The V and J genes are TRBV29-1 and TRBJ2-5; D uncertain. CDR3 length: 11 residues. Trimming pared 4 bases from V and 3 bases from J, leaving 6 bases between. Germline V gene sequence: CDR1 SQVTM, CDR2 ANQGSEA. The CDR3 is CSVAAEETQYF. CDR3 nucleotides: TGCAGCGTTGCGGCGGAAGAGACCCAGTACTTC.

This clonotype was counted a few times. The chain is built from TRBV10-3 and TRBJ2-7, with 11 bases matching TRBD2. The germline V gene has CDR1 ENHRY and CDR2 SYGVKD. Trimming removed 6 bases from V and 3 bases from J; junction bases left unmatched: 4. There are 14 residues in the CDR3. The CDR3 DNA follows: TGTGCCATCAGCCCGACTAGCGGGGTCTACGAGCAGTACTTC. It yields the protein CAISPTSGVYEQYF.

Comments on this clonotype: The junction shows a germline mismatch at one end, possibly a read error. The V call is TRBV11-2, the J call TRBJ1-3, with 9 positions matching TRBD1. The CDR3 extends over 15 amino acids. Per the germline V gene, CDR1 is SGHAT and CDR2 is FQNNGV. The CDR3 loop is CASSLPRDRGNTRYF. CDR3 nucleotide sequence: TGTGCCAGCAGCCTACCACGAGACAGGGGGAACACCAGATATTTT.

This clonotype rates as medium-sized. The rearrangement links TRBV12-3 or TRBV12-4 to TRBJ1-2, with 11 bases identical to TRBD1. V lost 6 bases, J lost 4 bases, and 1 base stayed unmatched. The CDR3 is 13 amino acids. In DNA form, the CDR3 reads TGTGCCAGCAGGGGACAGGGGGGCTATGGCTACACCTTC. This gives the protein CASRGQGGYGYTF.

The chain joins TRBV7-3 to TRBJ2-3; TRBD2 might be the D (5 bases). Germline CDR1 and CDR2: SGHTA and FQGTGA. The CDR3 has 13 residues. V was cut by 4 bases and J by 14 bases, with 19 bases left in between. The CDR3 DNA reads TGTGCCAGCAGCTCCTCGTCTGGGGAGATGCTGTATTTT. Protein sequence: CASSSSSGEMLYF.

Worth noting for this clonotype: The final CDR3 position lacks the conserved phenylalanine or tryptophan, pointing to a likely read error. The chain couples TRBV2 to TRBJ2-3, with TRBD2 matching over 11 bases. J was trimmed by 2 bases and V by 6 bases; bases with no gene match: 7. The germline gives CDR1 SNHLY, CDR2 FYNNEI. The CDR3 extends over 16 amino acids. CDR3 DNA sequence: TGTGCCAGCAGATTCGGACTAGCGGGCCTCACAGATACGCAGTATTCT. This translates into CASRFGLAGLTDTQYS.

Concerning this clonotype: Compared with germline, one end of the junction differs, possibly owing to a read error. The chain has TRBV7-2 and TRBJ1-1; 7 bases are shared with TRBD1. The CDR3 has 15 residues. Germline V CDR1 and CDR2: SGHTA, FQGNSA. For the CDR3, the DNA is TGTGCCAGCAGCCCAATTCAGGGGGATAGCACTGAAGCTGTCTTT. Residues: CASSPIQGDSTEAVF.

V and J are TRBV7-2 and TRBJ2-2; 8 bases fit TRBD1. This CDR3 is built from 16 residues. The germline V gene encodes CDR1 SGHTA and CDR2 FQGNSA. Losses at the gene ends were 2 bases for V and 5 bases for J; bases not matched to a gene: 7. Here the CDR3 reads CASSLRQGPGTGELFF. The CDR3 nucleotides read TGTGCCAGCAGCTTAAGACAGGGGCCGGGAACCGGGGAGCTGTTTTTT. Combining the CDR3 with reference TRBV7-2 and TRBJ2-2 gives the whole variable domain GAGVSQSPSNKVTEKGKDVELRCDPISGHTALYWYRQSLGQGLEFLIYFQGNSAPDKSGLPSDRFSAERTGGSVSTLTIQRTQQEDSAVYLCASSLRQGPGTGELFFGEGSRLTVL.

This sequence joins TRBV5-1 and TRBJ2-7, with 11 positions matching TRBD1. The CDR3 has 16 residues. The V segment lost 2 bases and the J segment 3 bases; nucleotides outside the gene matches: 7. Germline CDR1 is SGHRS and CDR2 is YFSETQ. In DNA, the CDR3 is TGCGCCAGCAGCTTCAACCTGGGACAGGGGGGCTACGAGCAGTACTTC. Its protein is CASSFNLGQGGYEQYF.

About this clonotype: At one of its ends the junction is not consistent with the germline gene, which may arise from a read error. The CDR3 sequence: CANSLVSGQPQHF. The CDR3 nucleotides are TGTGCCAACAGCTTAGTTTCAGGTCAGCCCCAGCATTTT. The rearrangement uses TRBV7-8 and TRBJ1-5; D not resolved. Germline CDR1 is SGHVS and CDR2 is FQNEAQ. There are 13 residues in the CDR3.

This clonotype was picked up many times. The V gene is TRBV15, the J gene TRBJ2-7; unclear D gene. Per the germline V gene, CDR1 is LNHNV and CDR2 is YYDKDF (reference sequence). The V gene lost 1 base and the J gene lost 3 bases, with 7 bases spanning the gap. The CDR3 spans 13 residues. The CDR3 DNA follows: TGTGCCACCAGCAGAGGGACCAACTACGAGCAGTACTTC. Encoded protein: CATSRGTNYEQYF.

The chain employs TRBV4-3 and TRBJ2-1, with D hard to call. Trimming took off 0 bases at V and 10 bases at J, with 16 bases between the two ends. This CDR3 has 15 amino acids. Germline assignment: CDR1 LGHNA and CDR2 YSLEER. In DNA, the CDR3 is TGCGCCAGCAGCCAAGACCAGGCAGGCTCCCCAGAGCAGTTCTTC. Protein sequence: CASSQDQAGSPEQFF.

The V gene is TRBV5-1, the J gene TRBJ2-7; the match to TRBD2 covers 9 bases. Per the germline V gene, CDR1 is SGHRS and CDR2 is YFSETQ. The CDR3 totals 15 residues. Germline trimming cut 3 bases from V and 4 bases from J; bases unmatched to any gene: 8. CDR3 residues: CASSWNSGSSYEQYF. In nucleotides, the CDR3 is TGCGCCAGCAGCTGGAATAGCGGGAGTAGTTACGAGCAGTACTTC.

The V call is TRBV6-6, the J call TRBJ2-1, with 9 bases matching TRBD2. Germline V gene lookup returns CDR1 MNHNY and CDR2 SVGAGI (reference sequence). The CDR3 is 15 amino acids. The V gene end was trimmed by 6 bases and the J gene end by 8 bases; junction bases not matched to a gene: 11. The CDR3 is CASSVTGTSSYEQFF. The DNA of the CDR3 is TGTGCCAGCAGCGTTACCGGGACTAGCTCTTATGAGCAGTTCTTC.

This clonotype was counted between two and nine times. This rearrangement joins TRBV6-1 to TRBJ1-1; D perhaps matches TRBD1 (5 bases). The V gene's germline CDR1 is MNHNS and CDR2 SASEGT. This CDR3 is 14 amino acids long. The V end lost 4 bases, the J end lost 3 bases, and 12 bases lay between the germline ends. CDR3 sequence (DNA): TGTGCCAGCAGTGCACGCTGGGGGGACACTGAAGCTTTCTTT. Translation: CASSARWGDTEAFF.

The CDR3 region is CASSKDQGTYEQYF. CDR3 bases: TGTGCCAGCAGCAAGGACCAGGGAACGTACGAGCAGTACTTC. This chain links TRBV7-2 with TRBJ2-7, with TRBD1 as a possible D gene (5 bases). The V end lost 5 bases, the J end lost 4 bases, and 15 bases lay between the germline ends. The CDR3 is 14 amino acids. Germline loops: CDR1 SGHTA, CDR2 FQGNSA.

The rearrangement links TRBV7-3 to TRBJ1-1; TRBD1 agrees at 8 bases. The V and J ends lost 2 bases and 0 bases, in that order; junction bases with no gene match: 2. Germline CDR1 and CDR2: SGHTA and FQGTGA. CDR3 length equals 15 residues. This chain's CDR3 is CASSLGTGMNTEAFF. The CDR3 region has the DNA TGTGCCAGCAGCTTAGGGACAGGCATGAACACTGAAGCTTTCTTT.

The CDR3 here is CASSEDVHTGELFF. CDR3 bases: TGTGCCAGCAGTGAAGATGTCCACACCGGGGAGCTGTTTTTT. The J gene is TRBJ2-2, the V gene TRBV2, with D hard to call. CDR3 length equals 14 residues. Germline V gene sequence: CDR1 SNHLY, CDR2 FYNNEI. Trimming pared 1 base from V and 3 bases from J, leaving 6 bases between. Full variable domain (remainder filled in from reference TRBV2 and TRBJ2-2): EPEVTQTPSHQVTQMGQEVILRCVPISNHLYFYWYRQILGQKVEFLVSFYNNEISEKSEIFDDQFSVERPDGSNFTLKIRSTKLEDSAMYFCASSEDVHTGELFFGEGSRLTVL.

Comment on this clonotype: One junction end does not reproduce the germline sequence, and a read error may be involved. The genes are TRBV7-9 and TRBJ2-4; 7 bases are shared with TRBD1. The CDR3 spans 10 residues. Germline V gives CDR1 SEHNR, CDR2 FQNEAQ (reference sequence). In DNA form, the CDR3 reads TGTGCCAGCAGCTTGGGACAGATAGTTTTC. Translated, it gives CASSLGQIVF.

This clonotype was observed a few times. CDR3 nucleotide sequence: TGTGCCAGCAGCTTTCGGTCGGGGAATCAGCCCCAGCATTTT. Encoded protein: CASSFRSGNQPQHF. The rearrangement links TRBV5-5 to TRBJ1-5; D not certain. This CDR3 has 14 residues. Germline CDR1 SGHKS, CDR2 YYEKEE (reference sequence). V lost 2 bases, J lost 4 bases, and 10 bases lay in between.

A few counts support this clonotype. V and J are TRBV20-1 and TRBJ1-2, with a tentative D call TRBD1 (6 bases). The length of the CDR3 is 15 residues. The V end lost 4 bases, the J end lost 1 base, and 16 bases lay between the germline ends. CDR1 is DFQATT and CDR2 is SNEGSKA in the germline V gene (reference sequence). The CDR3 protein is CSATPPGHNNYGYTF. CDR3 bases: TGCAGTGCTACCCCTCCGGGACACAATAACTATGGCTACACCTTC.

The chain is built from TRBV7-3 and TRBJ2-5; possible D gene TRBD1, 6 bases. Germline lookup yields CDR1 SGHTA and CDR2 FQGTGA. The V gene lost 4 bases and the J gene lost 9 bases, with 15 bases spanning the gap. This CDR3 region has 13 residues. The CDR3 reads CASSSEAAGAQYF. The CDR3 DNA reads TGTGCCAGCAGCTCGGAGGCAGCAGGGGCCCAGTACTTC.

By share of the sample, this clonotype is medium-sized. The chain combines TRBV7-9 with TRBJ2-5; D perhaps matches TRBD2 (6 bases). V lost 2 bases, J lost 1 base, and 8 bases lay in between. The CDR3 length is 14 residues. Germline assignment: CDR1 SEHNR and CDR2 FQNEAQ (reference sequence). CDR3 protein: CASSLRGLQETQYF. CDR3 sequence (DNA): TGTGCCAGCAGCTTAAGGGGACTCCAAGAGACCCAGTACTTC.